This paragraph reports one TCR beta chain. Its antigen is unidentified. This entry belongs to a study of cytomegalovirus exposure and HLA in healthy donors. Study-level background: Genotyping of roughly 400 donors showed that 80% to 90% belonged to the Caucasian-associated ancestry cluster. Study results and caveats: Most CMV-associated TCR beta chains appeared HLA-restricted in a later analysis. Later analysis demonstrated an association between a missense DCLRE1C variant and TCR beta V- and J-gene trimming. Per a later analysis, HLA-associated TCR beta chains showed more clonal expansion than other, equally common TCR beta chains.

This CDR3 spans 15 amino acids. CDR1 and CDR2 from the germline V gene are WNHNN and SYGVQD (reference sequence). V was cut by 2 bases and J by 0 bases, with 9 bases left in between. The PCR used 60 Vbeta and 13 Jbeta primers. Sequenced by immunoSEQ multiplex PCR; TCRdb stores in-frame clones only, minus some. The repertoire holds some 110,000 clones, with approximately 16% as singletons. Sequenced sample: PBMCs. This rearrangement joins TRBV10-1 to TRBJ2-3; tentatively, D is TRBD2 (6 bases). This TCR was recovered from a female donor in good health and CMV-seronegative. In DNA form, the CDR3 reads TGCGCCAGCAGTGAGACTAGCTCTAGCACAGATACGCAGTATTTT. It specifies CASSETSSSTDTQYF.